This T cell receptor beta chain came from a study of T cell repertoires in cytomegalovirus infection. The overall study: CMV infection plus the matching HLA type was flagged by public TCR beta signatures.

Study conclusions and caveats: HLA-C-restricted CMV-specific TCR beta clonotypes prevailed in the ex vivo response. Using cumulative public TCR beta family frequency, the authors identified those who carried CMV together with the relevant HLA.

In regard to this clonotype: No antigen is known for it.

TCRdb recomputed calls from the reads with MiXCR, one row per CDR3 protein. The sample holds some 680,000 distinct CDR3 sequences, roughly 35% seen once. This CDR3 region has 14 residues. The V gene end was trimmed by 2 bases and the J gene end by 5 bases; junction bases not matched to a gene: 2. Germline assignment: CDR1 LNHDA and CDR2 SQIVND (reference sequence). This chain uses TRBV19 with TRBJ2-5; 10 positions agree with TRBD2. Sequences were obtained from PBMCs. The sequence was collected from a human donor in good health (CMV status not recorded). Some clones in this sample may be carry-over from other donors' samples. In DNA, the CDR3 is TGTGCCAGTAGTATACTAGCGGGAGTCGAGACCCAGTACTTC. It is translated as CASSILAGVETQYF.